This T cell receptor (beta chain) was captured in a study of cytomegalovirus exposure and HLA in healthy donors. Notes on the study in general: Investigators reported 150 to 200 TCR beta chains as tied to cytomegalovirus.

Germline lookup yields CDR1 LGHNA and CDR2 YNFKEQ. With 0 bases clipped from V and 2 bases from J, the junction kept 5 bases outside the gene matches. The CDR3 is made up of 16 amino acids. Remarks on this clone: What it binds is unknown.

With 60 Vbeta and 13 Jbeta primers, the PCR was carried out. The repertoire was sequenced with immunoSEQ multiplex PCR; TCRdb's copy has only in-frame clones and lacks some. Among approximately 140,000 clones listed, over 60% were seen once. Sample: PBMCs. The clonotype comes from a male donor in good health and CMV-seropositive. The gene calls are TRBV4-2 and TRBJ2-5, with 8 bases lining up with TRBD2. For the CDR3, the DNA is TGTGCCAGCAGCCAAGAGCCGGGAGGGATACAAGAGACCCAGTACTTC. The encoded protein is CASSQEPGGIQETQYF.